These 26 T cell receptor beta chains were all obtained from the same sample, sequenced in a study of blood T cell repertoires in COVID-19. TCRdb keeps only in-frame clones here, not all; method: immunoSEQ multiplex PCR. Altogether 98,000 or so clones are present, about 88% being singletons, with the ten largest covering more than 4.5%. Sequenced: peripheral blood. The receptor source for this set is a human donor in a cohort sampled during active COVID-19.

The rearrangement joins TRBV6-1 to TRBJ2-5; 7 bases align to TRBD2. There are 17 residues in the CDR3. CDR1 MNHNS and CDR2 SASEGT come from the germline V gene. J gave up 4 bases and V 2 bases, and 13 bases lay outside the gene matches. CDR3 sequence: CASSEFEGGEIGETQYF. As DNA, the CDR3 is TGTGCCAGCAGTGAATTTGAGGGAGGGGAAATTGGAGAGACCCAGTACTTC.

This chain connects TRBV14 to TRBJ2-2, with 9 bases that match TRBD1. The CDR3 extends over 15 amino acids. Germline V lookup: CDR1 SGHDN, CDR2 FVKESK. J was trimmed by 6 bases and V by 4 bases; bases with no gene match: 6. CDR3 region: CASSLRDRGAGELFF. CDR3 coding DNA: TGTGCCAGCAGCCTAAGAGACAGGGGGGCCGGGGAGCTGTTTTTT.

The chain is built from TRBV23-1 and TRBJ2-7; TRBD2 agrees at 8 bases. TRBV23-1 is an ORF, and what it does is uncertain. This CDR3 has 14 amino acids. V was pared by 5 bases and J by 4 bases, with 7 bases of the junction left unmatched. The CDR3 loop reads CASSYQRELYEQYF. For the CDR3, the DNA is TGCGCCAGCAGTTACCAGCGGGAGTTGTACGAGCAGTACTTC.

V usage is TRBV12-3 or TRBV12-4 and J usage is TRBJ1-3, with D maybe TRBD1 (5 bases). The CDR3 covers 13 residues. V was shortened by 5 bases and J by 8 bases, with 13 bases between the two germline ends. CDR3 in amino acids: CASSRGHVDTIYF. CDR3 DNA: TGTGCCAGCAGTCGAGGACATGTGGACACCATATATTTT.

The rearrangement joins TRBV28 to TRBJ2-3; D is possibly TRBD1 (5 bases). V gave up 8 bases and J gave up 3 bases, with 18 bases separating them. The CDR3 length is 15 residues. CDR1 is MDHEN, CDR2 SYDVKM, per germline. The CDR3 nucleotides read TGTGCCAGCTCCCCGGGCCAAGGGGAAACAGATACGCAGTATTTT. This sequence encodes CASSPGQGETDTQYF.

The chain carries TRBV5-1 and TRBJ1-1, with TRBD1 identical over 8 bases. Unmatched junction bases numbered 7, after V lost 5 bases and J lost 4 bases. CDR3 length: 14 amino acids. Germline V lookup: CDR1 SGHRS, CDR2 YFSETQ. The CDR3 here is CASSPTGATTEAFF. The CDR3 coding sequence is TGCGCCAGCAGTCCGACAGGGGCCACCACTGAAGCTTTCTTT.

The chain couples TRBV6-2 or TRBV6-3 to TRBJ1-2; D is undetermined. The CDR3 is made up of 14 amino acids. V lost 6 bases, J lost 5 bases, and 16 bases lay in between. The germline gives CDR1 MNHEY, CDR2 SVGEGT. The CDR3 loop reads CASSPGGNSYGYTF. The CDR3 DNA reads TGTGCCAGCAGCCCCGGAGGGAACTCTTATGGCTACACCTTC.

The genes are TRBV7-9 and TRBJ1-5; D is perhaps TRBD1 (5 bases). Germline lookup yields CDR1 SEHNR and CDR2 FQNEAQ (reference sequence). The V end was cut by 1 base, the J end by 3 bases, with 7 bases between. There are 14 residues in the CDR3. The CDR3 sequence is CASSLGQFNQPQHF. CDR3 nucleotide sequence: TGTGCCAGCAGCTTAGGACAGTTCAATCAGCCCCAGCATTTT.

The rearrangement uses TRBV13 and TRBJ1-4; perhaps TRBD1 as D (6 bases). Per germline, CDR1 PRHDT and CDR2 FYEKMQ (reference sequence). The CDR3 length is 15 residues. The V and J ends lost 8 bases and 3 bases respectively, with 16 bases between them. The chain's CDR3 is CASSQADSPNEKLFF. The DNA of the CDR3 is TGTGCCAGCTCCCAGGCGGACAGCCCTAATGAAAAACTGTTTTTT.

The chain couples TRBV10-3 to TRBJ2-3, with D tentatively TRBD2 (6 bases). CDR3 length equals 16 residues. Per germline, CDR1 ENHRY and CDR2 SYGVKD. V lost 3 bases to trimming and J lost 1 base, with 14 bases between them. The CDR3 spells CAISEGPGSGTDTQYF. CDR3 sequence (DNA): TGTGCCATCAGTGAAGGACCCGGGAGTGGCACAGATACGCAGTATTTT.

The chain joins TRBV12-2 to TRBJ2-1; the table calls TRBD2, which could not be checked here. TRBV12-2 is given as a pseudogene. This CDR3 is built from 17 residues. CDR3 region: CASRLGGEHVTYNEQFF. In nucleotides, the CDR3 is TGTGCAAGTCGCTTAGGAGGAGAGCACGTCACCTACAATGAGCAGTTCTTC.

The V and J genes are TRBV3-1 (or the pseudogene TRBV3-2) and TRBJ2-1, with 8 bases aligning to TRBD1. Germline CDR1 is LGHDT and CDR2 is YNNKEL (reference sequence). There are 13 residues in the CDR3. J was trimmed by 5 bases and V by 3 bases; bases with no gene match: 0. The CDR3 reads CASSQDRDNEQFF. Written as DNA, the CDR3 is TGTGCCAGCAGCCAGGACAGGGACAATGAGCAGTTCTTC.

The gene calls are TRBV19 and TRBJ1-1; 7 bases agree with TRBD1. The junction had 4 bases not matched to a gene; V was cut back by 6 bases and J by 3 bases. From germline, CDR1 is LNHDA and CDR2 SQIVND (reference sequence). This CDR3 is built from 13 residues. In DNA, the CDR3 is TGTGCCAGTAGATACACAGGGGACACTGAAGCTTTCTTT. Its translation is CASRYTGDTEAFF. Full variable domain (remainder filled in from reference TRBV19 and TRBJ1-1): DGGITQSPKYLFRKEGQNVTLSCEQNLNHDAMYWYRQDPGQGLRLIYYSQIVNDFQKGDIAEGYSVSREKKESFPLTVTSAQKNPTAFYLCASRYTGDTEAFFGQGTRLTVV.

The chain uses TRBV12-5 and TRBJ1-6, with a weak D call TRBD1 (6 bases). The germline gives CDR1 LGHNT, CDR2 FRNRAP. V dropped 4 bases and J dropped 0 bases, with 13 bases sitting between them. This CDR3 is built from 17 residues. The CDR3 is CASGWHRASSYNSPLHF. The DNA of the CDR3 is TGTGCTAGTGGTTGGCACAGGGCGAGCTCCTATAATTCACCCCTCCACTTT.

V usage is TRBV28 and J usage is TRBJ1-1; a possible D gene is TRBD1 (5 bases). Germline CDR1 is MDHEN and CDR2 is SYDVKM. This CDR3 region has 13 residues. The ends were cut back, 6 bases at V and 9 bases at J, with 17 bases in the middle. The CDR3 DNA reads TGTGCCAGCAGCTACGACATGGGGCTGAAAGCTTTCTTT. Amino acid sequence: CASSYDMGLKAFF.

This clone was found a few times. J is TRBJ1-5 and V is TRBV5-8; 7 positions agree with TRBD1. The CDR3 runs to 11 residues. The ends lost 3 bases at V and 12 bases at J; junction bases unmatched: 3. Germline CDR1 SGHTS, CDR2 YDEGEE. The CDR3 reads CASSSGTDQHF. The CDR3 DNA reads as TGTGCCAGCAGCTCCGGGACAGACCAGCATTTT.

The J gene is TRBJ1-2, the V gene TRBV14, with D perhaps matching TRBD1 (5 bases). Trimming removed 2 bases from V and 2 bases from J, with 18 bases in between. The CDR3 sequence is 17 residues long. Germline-derived CDR1 and CDR2 are SGHDN and FVKESK. In DNA, the CDR3 is TGTGCCAGCAGCCAAAACACCTTCAGGGCTTTGAACTATGGCTACACCTTC. It translates to CASSQNTFRALNYGYTF.

The chain is built from TRBV27 and TRBJ2-6; D is possibly TRBD2 (5 bases). Trimming removed 3 bases from V and 5 bases from J, with 11 bases in between. Per the germline V gene, CDR1 is MNHEY and CDR2 is SMNVEV (reference sequence). This CDR3 has 15 residues. CDR3: CASSFGLGWANVLTF. The CDR3 DNA sequence: TGTGCCAGCAGTTTTGGACTGGGCTGGGCCAACGTCCTGACTTTC.

This chain uses TRBV5-4 with TRBJ1-1; maybe TRBD1 (6 bases). The CDR3 runs 15 residues. Per the germline V gene, CDR1 is SGHNT and CDR2 is YYREEE (reference sequence). Trimming stripped 3 bases from V and 6 bases from J, with 18 bases between. The CDR3 coding sequence is TGTGCCAGCAGCTCAGGGGCAGGGGTGATTGCTGAAGCTTTCTTT. Translating it yields CASSSGAGVIAEAFF.

The CDR3 DNA is TGTGCCAGTAGTACGAGGCGGGGGGACAGGGACTATGGCTACACCTTC. Its protein product is CASSTRRGDRDYGYTF. J is TRBJ1-2 and V is TRBV19, with 9 bases aligning to TRBD1. CDR1 is LNHDA, CDR2 SQIVND, per germline (reference sequence). This CDR3 has 16 residues. V shed 4 bases, J shed 3 bases, and the junction held 9 bases outside the gene matches. The complete variable domain, with remaining parts taken from reference TRBV19 and TRBJ1-2, reads DGGITQSPKYLFRKEGQNVTLSCEQNLNHDAMYWYRQDPGQGLRLIYYSQIVNDFQKGDIAEGYSVSREKKESFPLTVTSAQKNPTAFYLCASSTRRGDRDYGYTFGSGTRLTVV.

CDR3 amino acids: CASSIEGGEQEAFF. The CDR3 DNA is TGTGCCAGCAGCATTGAAGGGGGCGAACAGGAAGCTTTCTTT. The V and J genes are TRBV21-1 and TRBJ1-1; the D call of TRBD1 is as the table states it, not checked on the DNA. TRBV21-1 represents a pseudogene. The CDR3 sequence is 14 residues long.

J is TRBJ2-7 and V is TRBV11-2; D uncertain. V dropped 1 base and J dropped 5 bases, with 12 bases sitting between them. CDR1 and CDR2 (germline): SGHAT, FQNNGV. The CDR3 runs 14 residues. Here the CDR3 reads CASSLGNEENEQYF. The CDR3 coding sequence is TGTGCCAGCAGCTTAGGGAATGAGGAGAACGAGCAGTACTTC. Full variable domain (missing parts from reference TRBV11-2 and TRBJ2-7): EAGVAQSPRYKIIEKRQSVAFWCNPISGHATLYWYQQILGQGPKLLIQFQNNGVVDDSQLPKDRFSAERLKGVDSTLKIQPAKLEDSAVYLCASSLGNEENEQYFGPGTRLTVT.

The V gene is TRBV25-1, the J gene TRBJ1-2; tentatively, D is TRBD1 (6 bases). From germline, CDR1 is MGHDK and CDR2 SYGVNS. The CDR3 has 14 amino acids. Trimming took 4 bases from V and 4 from J, leaving 13 bases between them. CDR3 nucleotide sequence: TGTGCCAGCAGTGCCTCCGGGACACCCTATGGCTACACCTTC. Its translation is CASSASGTPYGYTF.

V and J are TRBV7-6 and TRBJ1-3; D is unclear. The V end was cut by 1 base, the J end by 0 bases, with 10 bases between. The CDR3 length is 16 residues. Looked up from germline, CDR1 is SGHVS and CDR2 is FNYEAQ. CDR3 nucleotides: TGTGCCAGCAGCTTAGAATCCGGAGTCTCTGGAAACACCATATATTTT. Amino acids: CASSLESGVSGNTIYF.

The chain combines TRBV5-1 with TRBJ1-1; D remains ambiguous. Germline CDR1 and CDR2: SGHRS and YFSETQ. V gave up 0 bases and J gave up 2 bases, with 14 bases separating them. The length of the CDR3 is 16 residues. CDR3 nucleotide sequence: TGCGCCAGCAGCTTGGGAGGTCGGAGGGCCAACACTGAAGCTTTCTTT. As protein: CASSLGGRRANTEAFF.

There are a few counts of this clone. The rearrangement links TRBV28 to TRBJ1-1, with D unclear. V was trimmed by 3 bases and J by 1 base, leaving 15 bases between them. The CDR3 totals 16 residues. Germline assignment: CDR1 MDHEN and CDR2 SYDVKM. Here the CDR3 DNA reads TGTGCCAGCAGTTTGGCGGACTACTCCTCGAACACTGAAGCTTTCTTT. Its translation: CASSLADYSSNTEAFF. The variable domain in full, completed from reference TRBV28 and TRBJ1-1, reads DVKVTQSSRYLVKRTGEKVFLECVQDMDHENMFWYRQDPGLGLRLIYFSYDVKMKEKGDIPEGYSVSREKKERFSLILESASTNQTSMYLCASSLADYSSNTEAFFGQGTRLTVV.